Shown below are 27 T cell receptor beta chains from a single sample sequenced in a study of T cell repertoires in aging, cancer and after chemotherapy. Multiplex touch-down PCR with TRB-A/B primers amplified rearranged V-D-J TRB sequences. TCRdb used MiXCR to reprocess the multiplex PCR reads, holding one entry per CDR3 protein. The sample consists of under 3,500 distinct CDR3 sequences, around a third of them appearing once. The template was genomic DNA from peripheral blood, not RNA. Sequenced sample: blood. The origin of the receptors is a human donor with a solid tumor.

The V gene is TRBV12-3 or TRBV12-4, the J gene TRBJ1-1; tentatively, D is TRBD1 (6 bases). The CDR3 covers 14 residues. Trimming shortened V by 7 bases and J by 1 base, and 13 bases separated the two germline ends. CDR3 sequence: CASTLTGQNTEAFF. CDR3 DNA: TGTGCCAGCACCTTGACAGGACAGAACACTGAAGCTTTCTTT.

This clonotype was seen a handful of times. The chain employs TRBV13 and TRBJ1-1, with D uncertain. Germline V CDR1 and CDR2: PRHDT, FYEKMQ (reference sequence). Between the trimmed V and J ends, which lost 2 bases and 1 base, there was a span of 5 bases. The CDR3 is made up of 13 amino acids. In nucleotides, the CDR3 is TGTGCCAGCAGCTTATTCAGGAACACTGAAGCTTTCTTT. It is translated as CASSLFRNTEAFF.

This clonotype is medium-sized in the sample. The gene calls are TRBV6-6 and TRBJ2-1; 7 bases line up with TRBD1. With 0 bases clipped from V and 8 bases from J, the junction kept 4 bases outside the gene matches. Germline V lookup: CDR1 MNHNY, CDR2 SVGAGI (reference sequence). The CDR3 totals 14 residues. The CDR3 DNA follows: TGTGCCAGCAGTTACTCGACAGGGTCATATGAGCAGTTCTTC. The encoded protein is CASSYSTGSYEQFF.

By share, this clonotype counts as medium-sized. This rearrangement joins TRBV27 to TRBJ1-4; D not resolved. V shed 1 base and J shed 6 bases, with 21 bases lying between them. Germline CDR1 and CDR2: MNHEY and SMNVEV (reference sequence). The CDR3 is made up of 18 amino acids. The DNA of the CDR3 is TGTGCCAGCAGTTTATATCCCTCTATTGGGATAATGGATGAAAAACTGTTTTTT. This encodes CASSLYPSIGIMDEKLFF.

This chain links TRBV20-1 with TRBJ1-2; TRBD1 aligns across 7 bases. Germline values: CDR1 DFQATT, CDR2 SNEGSKA (reference sequence). This CDR3 is built from 14 residues. The junction had 14 bases not matched to a gene; V was cut back by 6 bases and J by 7 bases. For the CDR3, the DNA is TGCAGTGCAAGACCGGGACAGTCACCAGGTGGCTACACCTTC. As protein: CSARPGQSPGGYTF.

CDR3 loop: CASSYLLGRATGELFF. The CDR3 nucleotides read TGTGCCAGCAGTTACCTTCTTGGCAGGGCCACCGGGGAGCTGTTTTTT. The chain carries TRBV6-5 and TRBJ2-2; D might be TRBD1 (5 bases). V lost 2 bases and J lost 4, with 14 bases in between. The V gene's germline CDR1 is MNHEY and CDR2 SVGAGI. The CDR3 sequence is 16 residues long.

This chain uses TRBV5-6 with TRBJ1-2, with D perhaps matching TRBD1 (6 bases). Germline V gives CDR1 SGHDT, CDR2 YYEEEE. With 5 bases removed from V and 0 bases from J, the gap between germline ends came to 11 bases. The CDR3 sequence is 14 residues long. The CDR3 nucleotides read TGTGCCAGCAGGGTGGGGACAACTAACTATGGCTACACCTTC. This encodes CASRVGTTNYGYTF.

The V gene is TRBV7-7, the J gene TRBJ2-5; the D is unclear. The germline V gene encodes CDR1 SSHAT and CDR2 FNYEAQ (reference sequence). Trimming pared 4 bases from V and 4 bases from J, leaving 10 bases between. The CDR3 length is 13 residues. CDR3: CASSSQPRETQYF. CDR3 coding DNA: TGTGCCAGCAGCTCGCAGCCCAGAGAGACCCAGTACTTC. The variable domain in full, with the rest retrieved from reference TRBV7-7 and TRBJ2-5, is GAGVSQSPRYKVTKRGQDVTLRCDPISSHATLYWYQQALGQGPEFLTYFNYEAQPDKSGLPSDRFSAERPEGSISTLTIQRTEQRDSAMYRCASSSQPRETQYFGPGTRLLVL.

This clonotype was detected only a few times. The J gene is TRBJ2-5, the V gene TRBV5-6; D uncertain. CDR1 is SGHDT and CDR2 is YYEEEE in the germline V gene. This CDR3 comprises 14 residues. V lost 0 bases and J lost 1, with 7 bases in between. CDR3 nucleotide sequence: TGTGCCAGCAGCTTGGGTTGGGCCCAAGAGACCCAGTACTTC. As protein: CASSLGWAQETQYF.

V usage is TRBV6-5 and J usage is TRBJ2-4; TRBD1 aligns across 11 bases. Trimming at V came to 3 bases and at J to 7 bases, leaving 5 bases not matched to a gene. This CDR3 is 15 amino acids long. Per germline, CDR1 MNHEY and CDR2 SVGAGI. CDR3 sequence: CASSYMGTGGNIQYF. CDR3 DNA: TGTGCCAGCAGTTATATGGGGACAGGGGGGAACATTCAGTACTTC.

The genes are TRBV30 and TRBJ1-4; the match to TRBD1 covers 10 bases. Germline CDR1 and CDR2: GTSNPN and SVGIG (reference sequence). Trimming at V came to 6 bases and at J to 0 bases, leaving 13 bases not matched to a gene. The CDR3 is 18 residues long. CDR3 DNA: TGTGCCTGCAGGGACAGGGGATCCCTCATTGCAACTAATGAAAAACTGTTTTTT. Translating gives CACRDRGSLIATNEKLFF.

This clonotype was seen a few times. The rearrangement links TRBV6-2 or TRBV6-3 to TRBJ2-1, with 11 bases matching TRBD2. The V and J ends lost 7 bases and 6 bases, in that order; junction bases with no gene match: 5. Germline V lookup: CDR1 MNHEY, CDR2 SVGEGT. The CDR3 sequence is 14 residues long. CDR3 loop: CASIVSGGANEQFF. In nucleotides, the CDR3 is TGTGCCAGCATCGTTAGCGGGGGGGCCAATGAGCAGTTCTTC.

The chain joins TRBV20-1 to TRBJ2-3; 13 positions agree with TRBD2. This CDR3 contains 16 residues. V shed 1 base, J shed 2 bases, and the junction held 3 bases outside the gene matches. Per germline, CDR1 DFQATT and CDR2 SNEGSKA (reference sequence). The chain's CDR3 is CSARVLAGGFTDTQYF. For the CDR3, the DNA is TGCAGTGCTAGAGTACTAGCGGGGGGGTTCACAGATACGCAGTATTTT.

The CDR3: CASSYSTGVREKLFF. CDR3 coding DNA: TGTGCCAGCAGTTACTCGACAGGGGTCCGGGAAAAACTGTTTTTT. The V gene is TRBV6-5, the J gene TRBJ1-4; 8 bases line up with TRBD1. Germline V lookup: CDR1 MNHEY, CDR2 SVGAGI. The CDR3 is 15 residues long. Trimming took 0 bases from V and 8 from J; bases not matched to a gene: 5.

The chain links TRBV20-1 to TRBJ2-1; 9 bases map to TRBD2. V lost 8 bases to trimming and J lost 5 bases; unmatched junction nucleotides: 19. The germline gives CDR1 DFQATT, CDR2 SNEGSKA (reference sequence). This CDR3 contains 17 residues. The CDR3 loop reads CSSTTGLALKKHNEQFF. DNA of the CDR3: TGCAGTTCGACAACGGGACTAGCCCTAAAAAAACACAATGAGCAGTTCTTC.

By sample share, this clonotype is medium-sized. The CDR3 reads CASSQLRAEGVAGELFF. DNA for the CDR3: TGTGCCAGCAGCCAACTACGGGCCGAGGGGGTGGCCGGGGAGCTGTTTTTT. This rearrangement joins TRBV4-2 to TRBJ2-2, with D possibly being TRBD1 (6 bases). V lost 2 bases to trimming and J lost 6 bases, with 19 bases between them. Germline V gene lookup returns CDR1 LGHNA and CDR2 YNFKEQ. The CDR3 consists of 17 residues.

Relative to its sample, this clonotype is medium-sized. The rearrangement uses TRBV11-1 and TRBJ2-5, with 7 nucleotides matching TRBD2. V shed 5 bases and J 5 bases; nucleotides not matched to a gene: 14. CDR1 and CDR2 from the germline V gene are SGHAT and FQDESV (reference sequence). The CDR3 is 16 residues long. The CDR3: CASSRRLGGEVETQYF. Written as DNA, the CDR3 is TGTGCCAGCAGCCGACGCCTGGGGGGGGAGGTGGAGACCCAGTACTTC. Looking up the rest from reference TRBV11-1 and TRBJ2-5 gives the full variable domain: EAEVAQSPRYKITEKSQAVAFWCDPISGHATLYWYRQILGQGPELLVQFQDESVVDDSQLPKDRFSAERLKGVDSTLKIQPAELGDSAMYLCASSRRLGGEVETQYFGPGTRLLVL.

Points on this clonotype: This sequence may be a read error, since a much larger clone differs from it by one base. The chain uses TRBV7-6 and TRBJ2-7; 9 bases are shared with TRBD1. CDR1 SGHVS and CDR2 FNYEAQ come from the germline V gene. The CDR3 has 14 residues. V shed 5 bases and J 6 bases; nucleotides not matched to a gene: 8. The chain's CDR3 is CASSAKGQGREQYV. In DNA, the CDR3 is TGTGCCAGCAGCGCGAAGGGACAGGGCCGCGAGCAGTACGTC.

The chain combines TRBV27 with TRBJ1-1; D not certain. V was clipped by 2 bases and J by 1 base, with 11 bases between them. Germline V gene lookup returns CDR1 MNHEY and CDR2 SMNVEV (reference sequence). The CDR3 is made up of 15 amino acids. CDR3 DNA: TGTGCCAGCAGTTTAATCGGCGGAGCGAACACTGAAGCTTTCTTT. This codes for CASSLIGGANTEAFF.

A remark on this clonotype: A clone one base away is much larger, so this may be a read error. The CDR3 ends on some other residue instead of the conserved phenylalanine or tryptophan, so this is likely a read error. The CDR3 protein is CSVDWGNEELFS. The CDR3 coding sequence is TGCAGCGTTGACTGGGGTAACGAGGAGCTGTTTTCT. J is TRBJ2-2 and V is TRBV29-1; D is ambiguous. The CDR3 length is 12 residues. Trimming took 3 bases from V and 10 from J, leaving 12 bases between them. Germline CDR1 SQVTM, CDR2 ANQGSEA.

This sequence joins TRBV28 and TRBJ2-1; TRBD1 aligns across 10 bases. V lost 1 base, J lost 10 bases, and 7 bases stayed unmatched. The CDR3 is 15 amino acids. The germline gives CDR1 MDHEN, CDR2 SYDVKM. The chain's CDR3 is CASSLSRQGAWEQFF. The CDR3 DNA is TGTGCCAGCAGTTTATCGAGACAGGGGGCGTGGGAGCAGTTCTTC.

This clonotype was seen more than once but under ten times. The rearrangement uses TRBV19 and TRBJ1-3, with D unclear. The CDR3 is 15 amino acids. The germline gives CDR1 LNHDA, CDR2 SQIVND (reference sequence). Between the trimmed V and J ends, which lost 3 bases and 0 bases, there was a span of 9 bases. The CDR3 spells CASSMEGYSGNTIYF. For the CDR3, the DNA is TGTGCCAGTAGTATGGAGGGATACTCTGGAAACACCATATATTTT. The full variable domain, its missing parts supplied by reference TRBV19 and TRBJ1-3, is DGGITQSPKYLFRKEGQNVTLSCEQNLNHDAMYWYRQDPGQGLRLIYYSQIVNDFQKGDIAEGYSVSREKKESFPLTVTSAQKNPTAFYLCASSMEGYSGNTIYFGEGSWLTVV.

In its sample, this clonotype was seen a few times. This chain links TRBV6-5 with TRBJ1-2; no clear D gene. V was trimmed by 0 bases and J by 4 bases, leaving 15 bases between them. The CDR3 is made up of 16 amino acids. Germline V lookup: CDR1 MNHEY, CDR2 SVGAGI. The DNA of the CDR3 is TGTGCCAGCAGTTACTCGGATGCTAGGGTGTCCTATGGCTACACCTTC. Amino acids: CASSYSDARVSYGYTF.

This clonotype was observed a few times. This chain connects TRBV27 to TRBJ1-1; D not certain. The V gene lost 6 bases and the J gene lost 1 base, with 12 bases spanning the gap. The CDR3 totals 14 residues. Germline V gene data show CDR1 as MNHEY and CDR2 as SMNVEV (reference sequence). The CDR3 loop reads CASSQQTWNTEAFF. CDR3 sequence (DNA): TGTGCCAGCAGCCAACAGACGTGGAACACTGAAGCTTTCTTT.

V usage is TRBV20-1 and J usage is TRBJ2-7, with TRBD1 matching 7 bases. Germline assignment: CDR1 DFQATT and CDR2 SNEGSKA (reference sequence). With 7 bases clipped from V and 2 bases from J, the junction kept 2 bases outside the gene matches. The CDR3 is 11 residues long. The CDR3 protein is CSVGQAYEQYV. The CDR3 DNA follows: TGCAGTGTAGGACAGGCCTACGAGCAGTACGTC.

This clonotype is medium-sized in the sample. The rearrangement joins TRBV27 to TRBJ2-7; D uncertain. V lost 4 bases to trimming and J lost 2 bases, with 15 bases between them. Germline lookup yields CDR1 MNHEY and CDR2 SMNVEV (reference sequence). This CDR3 spans 15 amino acids. CDR3 region: CASSYRGPTTYEQYF. CDR3 DNA sequence: TGTGCCAGCAGTTATCGTGGACCAACGACCTACGAGCAGTACTTC.

The chain links TRBV12-3 or TRBV12-4 to TRBJ1-2, with 10 bases identical to TRBD1. The V gene end was trimmed by 7 bases and the J gene end by 5 bases; junction bases not matched to a gene: 10. This CDR3 is 15 amino acids long. The CDR3 bases are TGTGCCAGCACCTCACGGGACAGGGGCGAGTATGGCTACACCTTC. It is translated as CASTSRDRGEYGYTF.